What follows describes a single TCR beta chain. Its target is not known. Before the COVID-19 pandemic, during about 2010-2018, CD4+ T cells were taken from unexposed donors. The cells were cultured for about 10 days before CD4+ T cells were isolated. Cells permitting, SARS-CoV-2 S/N and four cold-coronavirus spikes were tested on unexposed-donor CD4+ T cells. This sample is drawn from a study of CD4 T cells in relation to SARS-CoV-2 and coronaviruses. The germline V gene encodes CDR1 LNHDA and CDR2 SQIVND (reference sequence). V was clipped by 2 bases and J by 5 bases; unmatched bases: 9. CDR3 length: 15 residues. TCRdb's table, derived via immunoSEQ multiplex PCR, lists solely in-frame clones and lacks some. The table shows some 16,000 clones, with roughly 80% occurring only once. Study-wide results and limits: Each donor contributed either pre-pandemic or post-infection samples, not both.

The clonotype originates from a human donor in good health. Sample: CD4+ T cells from PBMCs, cultured in vitro. This chain joins TRBV19 and TRBJ2-7, with 7 nucleotides matching TRBD2. The CDR3 region has the DNA TGTGCCAGTAGTATAACTAGCGCTCGTCTCCACGAGCAGTACTTC. Translating it yields CASSITSARLHEQYF.